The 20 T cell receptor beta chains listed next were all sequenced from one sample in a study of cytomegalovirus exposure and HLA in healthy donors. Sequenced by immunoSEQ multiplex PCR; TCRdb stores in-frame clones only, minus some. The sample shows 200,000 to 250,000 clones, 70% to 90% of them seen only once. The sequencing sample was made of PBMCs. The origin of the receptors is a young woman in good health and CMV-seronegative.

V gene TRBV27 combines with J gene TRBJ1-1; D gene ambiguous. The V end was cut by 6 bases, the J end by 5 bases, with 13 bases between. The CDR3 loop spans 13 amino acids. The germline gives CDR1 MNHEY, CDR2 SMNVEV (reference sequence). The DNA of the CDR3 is TGTGCCAGCAGCCTTCAGCGGCGGACTGAAGCTTTCTTT. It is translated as CASSLQRRTEAFF.

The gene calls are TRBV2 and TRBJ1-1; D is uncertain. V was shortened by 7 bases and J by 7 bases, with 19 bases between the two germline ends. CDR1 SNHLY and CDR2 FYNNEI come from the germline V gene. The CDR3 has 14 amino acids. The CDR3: CASKDYRGRGEAFF. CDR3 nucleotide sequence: TGTGCCAGCAAGGATTACCGCGGACGGGGTGAAGCTTTCTTT.

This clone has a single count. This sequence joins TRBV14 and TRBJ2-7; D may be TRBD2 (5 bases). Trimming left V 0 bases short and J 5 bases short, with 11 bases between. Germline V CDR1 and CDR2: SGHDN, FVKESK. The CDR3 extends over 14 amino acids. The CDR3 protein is CASSQEYGVDEQYF. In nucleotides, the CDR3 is TGTGCCAGCAGCCAAGAATACGGGGTCGACGAGCAGTACTTC.

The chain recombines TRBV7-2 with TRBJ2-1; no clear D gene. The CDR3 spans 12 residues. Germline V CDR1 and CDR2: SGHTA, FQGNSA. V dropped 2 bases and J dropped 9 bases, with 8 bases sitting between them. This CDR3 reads CASSLRQTEQFF. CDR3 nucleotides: TGTGCCAGCAGCTTAAGACAAACTGAGCAGTTCTTC.

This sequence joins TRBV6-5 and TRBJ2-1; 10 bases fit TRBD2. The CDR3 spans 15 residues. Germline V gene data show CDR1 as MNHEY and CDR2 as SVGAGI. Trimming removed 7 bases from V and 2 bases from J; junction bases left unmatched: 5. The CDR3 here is CASKLAGGPYNEQFF. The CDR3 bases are TGTGCCAGCAAATTAGCGGGGGGCCCCTACAATGAGCAGTTCTTC.

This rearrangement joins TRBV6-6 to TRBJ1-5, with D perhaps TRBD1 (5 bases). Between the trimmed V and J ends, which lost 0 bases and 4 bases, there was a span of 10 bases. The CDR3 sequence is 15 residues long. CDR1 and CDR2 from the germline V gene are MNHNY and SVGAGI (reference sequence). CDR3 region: CASSYSGRPNQPQHF. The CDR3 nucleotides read TGTGCCAGCAGTTACTCGGGACGGCCGAATCAGCCCCAGCATTTT.

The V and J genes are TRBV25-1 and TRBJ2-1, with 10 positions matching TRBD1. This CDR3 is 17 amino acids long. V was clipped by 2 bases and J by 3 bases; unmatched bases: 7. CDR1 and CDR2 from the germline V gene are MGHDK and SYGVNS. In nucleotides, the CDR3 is TGTGCCAGCAGTGAAGTATCAGGGACAGGGGACTACAATGAGCAGTTCTTC. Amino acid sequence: CASSEVSGTGDYNEQFF.

CDR3 region: CASSEARGNTIYF. DNA for the CDR3: TGTGCCAGCAGTGAGGCCAGAGGAAACACCATATATTTT. This rearrangement joins TRBV2 to TRBJ1-3; D gene ambiguous. V gave up 3 bases and J gave up 4 bases, with 7 bases separating them. The CDR3 totals 13 residues. Germline lookup yields CDR1 SNHLY and CDR2 FYNNEI.

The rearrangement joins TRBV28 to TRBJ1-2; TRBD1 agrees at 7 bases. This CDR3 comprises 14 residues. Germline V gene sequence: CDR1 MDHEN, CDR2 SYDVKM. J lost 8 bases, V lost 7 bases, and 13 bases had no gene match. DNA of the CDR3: TGTGCCAGCACCAAGAACCGGGACAGAGGAGGCTACACCTTC. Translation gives CASTKNRDRGGYTF.

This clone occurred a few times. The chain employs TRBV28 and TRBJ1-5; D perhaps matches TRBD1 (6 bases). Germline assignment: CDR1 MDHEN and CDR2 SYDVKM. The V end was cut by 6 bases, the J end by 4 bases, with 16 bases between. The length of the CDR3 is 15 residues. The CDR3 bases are TGTGCCAGCAGCAACCCCTCGGGGGCAAATCAGCCCCAGCATTTT. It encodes CASSNPSGANQPQHF.

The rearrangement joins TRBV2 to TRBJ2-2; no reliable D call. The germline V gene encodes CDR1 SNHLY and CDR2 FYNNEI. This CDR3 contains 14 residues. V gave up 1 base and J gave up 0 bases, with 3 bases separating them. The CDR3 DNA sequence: TGTGCCAGCAGTGAAGACTCGAACACCGGGGAGCTGTTTTTT. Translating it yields CASSEDSNTGELFF.

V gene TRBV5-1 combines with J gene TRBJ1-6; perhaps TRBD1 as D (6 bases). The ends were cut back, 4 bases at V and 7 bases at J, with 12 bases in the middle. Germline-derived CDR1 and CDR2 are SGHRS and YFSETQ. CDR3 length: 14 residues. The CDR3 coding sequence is TGCGCCAGCAGCCCAGGGGATGGAAATTCACCCCTCCACTTT. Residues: CASSPGDGNSPLHF.

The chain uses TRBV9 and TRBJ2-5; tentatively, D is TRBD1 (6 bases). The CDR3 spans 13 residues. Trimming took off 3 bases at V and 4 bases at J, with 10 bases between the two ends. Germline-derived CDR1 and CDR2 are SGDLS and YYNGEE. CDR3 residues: CASSDRVSETQYF. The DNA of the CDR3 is TGTGCCAGCAGCGACAGGGTCTCAGAGACCCAGTACTTC. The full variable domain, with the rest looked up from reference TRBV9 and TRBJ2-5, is DSGVTQTPKHLITATGQRVTLRCSPRSGDLSVYWYQQSLDQGLQFLIQYYNGEERAKGNILERFSAQQFPDLHSELNLSSLELGDSALYFCASSDRVSETQYFGPGTRLLVL.

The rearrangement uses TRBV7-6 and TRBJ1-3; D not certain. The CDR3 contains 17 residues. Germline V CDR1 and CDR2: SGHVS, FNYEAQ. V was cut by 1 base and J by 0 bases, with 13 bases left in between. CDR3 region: CASSLEADTGSGNTIYF. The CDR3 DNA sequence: TGTGCCAGCAGCTTAGAGGCGGATACCGGCTCTGGAAACACCATATATTTT.

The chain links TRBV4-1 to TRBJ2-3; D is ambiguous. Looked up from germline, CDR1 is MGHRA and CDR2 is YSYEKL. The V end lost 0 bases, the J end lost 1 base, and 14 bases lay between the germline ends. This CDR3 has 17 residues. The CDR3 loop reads CASSQEWISSGTDTQYF. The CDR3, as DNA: TGCGCCAGCAGCCAAGAGTGGATTTCCAGCGGCACAGATACGCAGTATTTT.

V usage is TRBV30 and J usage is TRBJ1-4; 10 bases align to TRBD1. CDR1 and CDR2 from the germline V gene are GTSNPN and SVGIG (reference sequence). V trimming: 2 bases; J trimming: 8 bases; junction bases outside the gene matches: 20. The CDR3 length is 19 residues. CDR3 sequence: CAWSLQAAGTGVWGEKLFF. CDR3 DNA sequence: TGTGCCTGGAGTTTACAGGCCGCCGGGACAGGGGTTTGGGGCGAAAAACTGTTTTTT.

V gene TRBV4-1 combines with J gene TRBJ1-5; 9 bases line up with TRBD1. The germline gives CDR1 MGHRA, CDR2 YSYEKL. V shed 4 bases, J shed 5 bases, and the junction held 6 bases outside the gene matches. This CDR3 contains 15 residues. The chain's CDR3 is CASSPRTGDDQPQHF. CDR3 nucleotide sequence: TGCGCCAGCAGCCCCCGGACAGGGGACGATCAGCCCCAGCATTTT.

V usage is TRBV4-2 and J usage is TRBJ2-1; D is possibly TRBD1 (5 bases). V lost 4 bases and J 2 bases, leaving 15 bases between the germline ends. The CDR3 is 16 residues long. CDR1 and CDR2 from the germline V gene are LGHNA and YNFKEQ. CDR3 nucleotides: TGTGCCAGCAGCCCCCCGGCAGGGCAAACCTACAATGAGCAGTTCTTC. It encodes CASSPPAGQTYNEQFF.

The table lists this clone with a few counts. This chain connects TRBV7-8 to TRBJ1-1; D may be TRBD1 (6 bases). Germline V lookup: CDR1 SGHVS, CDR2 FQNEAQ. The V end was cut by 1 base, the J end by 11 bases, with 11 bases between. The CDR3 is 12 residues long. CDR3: CASSLDLGQAFF. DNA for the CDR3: TGTGCCAGCAGCTTAGATTTAGGACAGGCTTTCTTT. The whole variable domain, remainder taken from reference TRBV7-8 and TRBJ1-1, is GAGVSQSPRYKVAKRGQDVALRCDPISGHVSLFWYQQALGQGPEFLTYFQNEAQLDKSGLPSDRFFAERPEGSVSTLKIQRTQQEDSAVYLCASSLDLGQAFFGQGTRLTVV.

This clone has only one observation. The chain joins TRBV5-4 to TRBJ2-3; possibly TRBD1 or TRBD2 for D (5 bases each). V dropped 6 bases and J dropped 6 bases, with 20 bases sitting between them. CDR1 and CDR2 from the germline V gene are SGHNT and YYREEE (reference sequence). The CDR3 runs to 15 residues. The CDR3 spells CASTFLGARYDTQYF. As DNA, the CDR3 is TGTGCCAGCACCTTCCTCGGGGCGCGGTATGATACGCAGTATTTT.